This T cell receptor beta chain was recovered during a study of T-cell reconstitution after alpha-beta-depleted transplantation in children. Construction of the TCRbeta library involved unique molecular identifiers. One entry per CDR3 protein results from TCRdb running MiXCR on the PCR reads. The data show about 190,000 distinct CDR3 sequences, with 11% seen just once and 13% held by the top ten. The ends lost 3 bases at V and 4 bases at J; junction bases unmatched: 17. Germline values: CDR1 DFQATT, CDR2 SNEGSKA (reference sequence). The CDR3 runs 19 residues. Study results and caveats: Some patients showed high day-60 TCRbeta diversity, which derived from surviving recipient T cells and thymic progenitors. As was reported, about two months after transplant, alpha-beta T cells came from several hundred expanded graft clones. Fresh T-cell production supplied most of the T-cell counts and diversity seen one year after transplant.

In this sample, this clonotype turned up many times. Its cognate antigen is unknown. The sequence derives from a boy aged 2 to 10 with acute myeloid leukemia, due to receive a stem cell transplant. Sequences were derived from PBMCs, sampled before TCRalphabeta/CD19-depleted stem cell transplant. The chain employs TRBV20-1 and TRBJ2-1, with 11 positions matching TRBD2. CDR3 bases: TGCAGTGCTAGTCCCTCCAAACTAGCGGGGGATCTGTATTACAATGAGCAGTTCTTC. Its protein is CSASPSKLAGDLYYNEQFF.